A single sample gave rise to the 13 T cell receptor beta chains below, sequenced in a study of Ad26.COV2.S vaccination and SARS-CoV-2 variants. Treatment in this sample: about 20 received Ad26.COV2.S at low or high dose, single or two shots; about 5 received placebo; per-sample allocation not given. Each sample was drawn 63 days after the first injection (of vaccine or placebo). TCRdb's table, derived via immunoSEQ multiplex PCR, lists solely in-frame clones and lacks some. Found here are about 400,000 clones, around 85% of them singletons; the top ten hold approximately 3.7%. The sample consisted of peripheral blood, taken in a trial of Ad26.COV2.S vaccine versus placebo. The receptors here all came from a person between 18 and 65 years old who received the Ad26.COV2.S COVID-19 vaccine or a placebo.

The chain has TRBV11-3 and TRBJ2-7; 9 bases are shared with TRBD1. The length of the CDR3 is 17 residues. V shed 1 base and J 7 bases; nucleotides not matched to a gene: 14. CDR1 and CDR2 (germline): SGHNT, YENEEA. The CDR3 protein is CASSLGFIDRGRWEQYF. The CDR3 bases are TGTGCCAGCAGCTTAGGATTTATCGACAGGGGGAGGTGGGAGCAGTACTTC.

J is TRBJ1-2 and V is TRBV12-5; 7 bases agree with TRBD1. V was clipped by 6 bases and J by 2 bases; unmatched bases: 6. CDR1 and CDR2 (germline): LGHNT, FRNRAP. The CDR3 loop spans 14 amino acids. CDR3 bases: TGTGCTAGTGGCCTGGACAGGCCGAACTATGGCTACACCTTC. Residues: CASGLDRPNYGYTF.

V usage is TRBV7-9 and J usage is TRBJ1-1; D is possibly TRBD1 (5 bases). CDR1 and CDR2 from the germline V gene are SEHNR and FQNEAQ (reference sequence). With 5 bases removed from V and 5 bases from J, the gap between germline ends came to 12 bases. This CDR3 contains 13 residues. DNA for the CDR3: TGTGCCAGCAGCAGGGACCCGGAGACTGAAGCTTTCTTT. Translated: CASSRDPETEAFF.

The V and J genes are TRBV4-1 and TRBJ1-1, with D perhaps matching TRBD1 (6 bases). V was cut by 7 bases and J by 2 bases, with 17 bases left in between. CDR1 is MGHRA, CDR2 YSYEKL, per germline. The CDR3 covers 15 residues. This CDR3 reads CASKRWGATNTEAFF. CDR3 nucleotides: TGCGCCAGCAAGAGGTGGGGGGCCACCAACACTGAAGCTTTCTTT.

V gene TRBV11-2 combines with J gene TRBJ2-3; TRBD1 aligns across 8 bases. V was pared by 5 bases and J by 5 bases, with 6 bases of the junction left unmatched. This CDR3 is 14 amino acids long. Germline values: CDR1 SGHAT, CDR2 FQNNGV. Here the CDR3 DNA reads TGTGCCAGCAGCACGACAGGGGATGTAGATACGCAGTATTTT. Translation gives CASSTTGDVDTQYF.

The CDR3 sequence: CASSGGDILGTNTEAFF. CDR3 DNA sequence: TGTGCCAGCAGCGGAGGGGACATCTTGGGGACCAACACTGAAGCTTTCTTT. This rearrangement joins TRBV4-2 to TRBJ1-1, with D possibly TRBD1 on 6 matching bases. V shed 5 bases and J shed 2 bases, with 21 bases lying between them. Germline V gene sequence: CDR1 LGHNA, CDR2 YNFKEQ. CDR3 length: 17 residues.

This chain joins TRBV6-6 and TRBJ2-5, with 11 bases lining up with TRBD2. Per the germline V gene, CDR1 is MNHNY and CDR2 is SVGAGI (reference sequence). J lost 4 bases, V lost 5 bases, and 6 bases had no gene match. This CDR3 is built from 15 residues. CDR3 protein: CASSRLAGGPETQYF. In DNA, the CDR3 is TGTGCCAGCAGTCGTCTAGCGGGGGGCCCAGAGACCCAGTACTTC.

This sequence joins TRBV10-1 and TRBJ2-3; 7 bases line up with TRBD2. The length of the CDR3 is 16 residues. V lost 0 bases and J lost 7; bases outside the gene matches: 10. Germline V gene lookup returns CDR1 WNHNN and CDR2 SYGVQD (reference sequence). The CDR3 DNA sequence: TGCGCCAGCAGTGAGTCGAGGGGCGAAGCGGGGTATACGCAGTATTTT. Amino acids: CASSESRGEAGYTQYF.

The chain combines TRBV4-1 with TRBJ1-1, with D possibly TRBD1 on 5 matching bases. The germline V and J ends were trimmed by 3 bases and 4 bases, with 21 bases remaining between them. Looked up from germline, CDR1 is MGHRA and CDR2 is YSYEKL. This CDR3 comprises 17 residues. DNA for the CDR3: TGCGCCAGCAGCCACCCAAGCCAAGGGGAAAGGGGCACTGAAGCTTTCTTT. It specifies CASSHPSQGERGTEAFF.

This clone has ten or more counts. This chain connects TRBV3-1 (or the pseudogene TRBV3-2) to TRBJ1-2, with D perhaps matching TRBD1 (6 bases). Trimming took 2 bases from V and 4 from J, leaving 8 bases between them. This CDR3 spans 13 amino acids. From germline, CDR1 is LGHDT and CDR2 YNNKEL (reference sequence). CDR3 region: CASSQLGGYGYTF. CDR3 DNA: TGTGCCAGCAGCCAATTAGGGGGCTATGGCTACACCTTC.

The V call is TRBV2, the J call TRBJ1-2, with D tentatively TRBD1 (5 bases). Germline V lookup: CDR1 SNHLY, CDR2 FYNNEI. With 6 bases removed from V and 0 bases from J, the gap between germline ends came to 8 bases. The CDR3 consists of 13 residues. CDR3 coding DNA: TGTGCCAGCAGGGGGACCACTAACTATGGCTACACCTTC. It translates to CASRGTTNYGYTF. Supplemented by reference TRBV2 and TRBJ1-2, the full variable domain reads EPEVTQTPSHQVTQMGQEVILRCVPISNHLYFYWYRQILGQKVEFLVSFYNNEISEKSEIFDDQFSVERPDGSNFTLKIRSTKLEDSAMYFCASRGTTNYGYTFGSGTRLTVV.

The gene calls are TRBV2 and TRBJ1-4; D may be TRBD1 (5 bases). V lost 7 bases and J lost 8, with 20 bases in between. The germline V gene has CDR1 SNHLY and CDR2 FYNNEI. The CDR3 loop spans 15 amino acids. The CDR3: CASTRGAGLGEKLFF. In nucleotides, the CDR3 is TGTGCCAGCACCCGAGGGGCAGGGTTGGGCGAAAAACTGTTTTTT.

V and J are TRBV3-1 (or the pseudogene TRBV3-2) and TRBJ1-1; D gene ambiguous. V lost 0 bases and J 2 bases, leaving 7 bases between the germline ends. The CDR3 consists of 14 residues. CDR1 LGHDT and CDR2 YNNKEL come from the germline V gene (reference sequence). CDR3 loop: CASSQDPFNTEAFF. The CDR3 DNA follows: TGTGCCAGCAGCCAAGATCCATTTAACACTGAAGCTTTCTTT.